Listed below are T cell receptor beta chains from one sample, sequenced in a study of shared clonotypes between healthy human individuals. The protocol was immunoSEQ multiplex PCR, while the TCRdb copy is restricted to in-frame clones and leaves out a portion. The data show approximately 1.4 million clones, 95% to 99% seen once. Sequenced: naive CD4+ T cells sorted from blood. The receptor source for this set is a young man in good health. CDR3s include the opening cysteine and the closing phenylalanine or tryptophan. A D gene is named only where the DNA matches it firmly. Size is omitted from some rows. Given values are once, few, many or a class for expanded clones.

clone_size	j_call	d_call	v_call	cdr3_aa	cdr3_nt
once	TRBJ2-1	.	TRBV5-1	CASSLLLATSGNEQFF	TGCGCCAGCAGCTTGCTCTTAGCTACGAGCGGCAATGAGCAGTTCTTC
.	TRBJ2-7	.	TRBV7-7	CASSPTSNGEQYF	TGTGCCAGCAGCCCAACCTCTAACGGCGAGCAGTACTTC
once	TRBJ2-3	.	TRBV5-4	CASSQRNFFTDTQYF	TGTGCCAGCAGCCAGCGAAATTTTTTCACAGATACGCAGTATTTT
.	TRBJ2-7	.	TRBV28	CASSGSYEQYF	TGTGCCAGCAGCGGTTCCTACGAGCAGTACTTC
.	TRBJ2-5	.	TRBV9	CASSEGSTQETQYF	TGTGCCAGCAGCGAGGGGTCCACCCAAGAGACCCAGTACTTC
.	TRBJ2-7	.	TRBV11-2	CASSPLTSYEQYF	TGTGCCAGCAGCCCGTTAACGTCCTACGAGCAGTACTTC
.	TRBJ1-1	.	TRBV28	CASSFAGRGTEAFF	TGTGCCAGCAGTTTTGCAGGCAGGGGTACTGAAGCTTTCTTT
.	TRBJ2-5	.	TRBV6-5	CASSSLSGQETQYF	TGTGCCAGCAGTTCCCTATCGGGGCAAGAGACCCAGTACTTC
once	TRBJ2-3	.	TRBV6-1	CASRARVQYTQYF	TGTGCCAGCAGAGCCAGGGTTCAGTATACGCAGTATTTT
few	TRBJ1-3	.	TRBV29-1	CSVGLGQAGNTIYF	TGCAGCGTCGGATTGGGTCAGGCTGGAAACACCATATATTTT
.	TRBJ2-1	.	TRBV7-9	CASSNSPTRANEQFF	TGTGCCAGCAGCAACAGCCCGACACGCGCCAATGAGCAGTTCTTC
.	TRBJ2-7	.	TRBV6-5	CASSLFGRAQQQYF	TGTGCCAGCAGCCTATTTGGACGTGCGCAACAGCAGTACTTC
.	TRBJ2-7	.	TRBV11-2	CASSLGQPYEQYF	TGTGCCAGCAGCTTAGGGCAGCCCTACGAGCAGTACTTC
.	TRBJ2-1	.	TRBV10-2	CASSFPRVDNEQFF	TGCGCCAGCAGTTTTCCTAGGGTGGACAATGAGCAGTTCTTC
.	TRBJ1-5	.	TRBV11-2	CASSSQISNQPQHF	TGTGCCAGCAGCTCCCAGATTAGCAATCAGCCCCAGCATTTT
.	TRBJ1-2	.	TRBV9	CASSVGIGNYGYTF	TGTGCCAGCAGCGTAGGGATAGGGAACTATGGCTACACCTTC